What follows are 24 T cell receptor beta chains derived from one specimen sequenced in a study of T cells in Graves' hyperthyroidism and ophthalmopathy (dated by TCRdb to between 2018 and 2020). The receptor library was made with multiplex PCR. The reads were generated on an Illumina HiSeq 2000. TCR beta CDR3 regions were amplified from RNA transcripts. A first-round RT-PCR of the TCR CDR3 used the HTBI primer set with the Qiagen OneStep RT-PCR kit. TCRdb redid the processing of the public reads, applying fastp at Q25 and MiXCR, and retained in-frame beta chains. CDR3 protein duplicates are merged, each entry listing the most common genes and DNA. The sample table contains 250,000 to 300,000 distinct CDR3 sequences; only one count was recorded for over 15% of them. About 50% of the sample comes from the top ten. The source material was blood. Receptor source: a woman aged 60 to 75 with Graves' ophthalmopathy.

This clonotype has ten or more counts. The chain carries TRBV7-2 and TRBJ1-1, with D unresolved. The CDR3 sequence is 14 residues long. Germline V gene lookup returns CDR1 SGHTA and CDR2 FQGNSA. V was trimmed by 1 base and J by 1 base, leaving 7 bases between them. The CDR3 region has the DNA TGTGCCAGCAGCTTAGTAAGCCGGAACACTGAAGCTTTCTTT. Translating gives CASSLVSRNTEAFF. The full variable domain, its missing parts supplied by reference TRBV7-2 and TRBJ1-1, is GAGVSQSPSNKVTEKGKDVELRCDPISGHTALYWYRQSLGQGLEFLIYFQGNSAPDKSGLPSDRFSAERTGGSVSTLTIQRTQQEDSAVYLCASSLVSRNTEAFFGQGTRLTVV.

This clonotype was seen ten or more times. This chain uses TRBV20-1 with TRBJ2-3, with 10 bases matching TRBD1. V lost 0 bases to trimming and J lost 8 bases; unmatched junction nucleotides: 8. The CDR3 totals 15 residues. CDR1 DFQATT and CDR2 SNEGSKA come from the germline V gene (reference sequence). Here the CDR3 reads CSARDPGQGVGTQYF. DNA of the CDR3: TGCAGTGCTAGAGACCCCGGACAGGGGGTTGGTACGCAGTATTTT.

This clonotype was detected only once. This chain's CDR3 is CASSLGRGLQETQYF. CDR3 nucleotides: TGCGCCAGCAGCTTGGGGAGGGGACTCCAAGAGACCCAGTACTTC. The chain joins TRBV5-1 to TRBJ2-5; tentatively, D is TRBD2 (6 bases). Germline V gene data show CDR1 as SGHRS and CDR2 as YFSETQ. Trimming stripped 0 bases from V and 1 base from J, with 10 bases between. This CDR3 has 15 amino acids.

This clonotype was recorded many times. The chain is built from TRBV7-9 and TRBJ2-3; TRBD1 matches at 9 bases. Trimming took 2 bases from V and 5 from J; bases not matched to a gene: 14. Germline V gene sequence: CDR1 SEHNR, CDR2 FQNEAQ (reference sequence). The CDR3 is made up of 18 amino acids. DNA of the CDR3: TGTGCCAGCAGCTTAAATCCGGGACAGGGAGTATATGGAGATACGCAGTATTTT. Amino acid sequence: CASSLNPGQGVYGDTQYF.

The chain employs TRBV7-2 and TRBJ2-6; no reliable D call. The CDR3 is 17 residues long. Per the germline V gene, CDR1 is SGHTA and CDR2 is FQGNSA. Trimming took off 2 bases at V and 1 base at J, with 12 bases between the two ends. The CDR3 reads CASSLQVLTSGANVLTF. CDR3 sequence (DNA): TGTGCCAGCAGCTTACAGGTTCTTACGTCTGGGGCCAACGTCCTGACTTTC. Full variable domain (outside the CDR3, taken from reference TRBV7-2 and TRBJ2-6): GAGVSQSPSNKVTEKGKDVELRCDPISGHTALYWYRQSLGQGLEFLIYFQGNSAPDKSGLPSDRFSAERTGGSVSTLTIQRTQQEDSAVYLCASSLQVLTSGANVLTFGAGSRLTVL.

This clonotype has ten or more counts. The chain joins TRBV2 to TRBJ1-5; TRBD1 aligns across 10 bases. This CDR3 region has 17 residues. With V trimmed by 6 bases and J by 2 bases, 10 bases remained unmatched. The germline V gene has CDR1 SNHLY and CDR2 FYNNEI. The CDR3 sequence: CASRDKTGGGGNQPQHF. The CDR3 DNA follows: TGTGCCAGCAGAGACAAGACAGGGGGCGGCGGCAATCAGCCCCAGCATTTT.

This clonotype appeared a single time. A much more abundant neighbour one base away suggests this may be a read error. The CDR3 ends on some other residue instead of the conserved phenylalanine or tryptophan, so this is likely a read error. This chain uses TRBV18 with TRBJ2-3; 8 nucleotides match TRBD2. Germline trimming cut 6 bases from V and 5 bases from J; bases unmatched to any gene: 10. The CDR3 has 15 amino acids. Germline values: CDR1 KGHSH, CDR2 LQKENI. The CDR3 sequence is CASSQEAGAEDTQYS. Written as DNA, the CDR3 is TGTGCCAGCTCCCAGGAAGCGGGAGCGGAAGATACGCAGTATTCT.

This clonotype was recorded at least ten times. The V call is TRBV20-1, the J call TRBJ1-4; D call uncertain. The CDR3 runs to 15 residues. Germline V lookup: CDR1 DFQATT, CDR2 SNEGSKA (reference sequence). The V and J ends lost 1 base and 8 bases respectively, with 17 bases between them. CDR3 nucleotide sequence: TGCAGTGCTAGAGTTAGGGAGGTGGTAAGGGAAAAACTGTTTTTT. Its protein product is CSARVREVVREKLFF.

The V call is TRBV6-6, the J call TRBJ1-3; no definite D call. The V end lost 0 bases, the J end lost 2 bases, and 14 bases lay between the germline ends. CDR1 MNHNY and CDR2 SVGAGI come from the germline V gene (reference sequence). CDR3 size: 17 residues. This CDR3 reads CASSYSRSASTGNTIYF. CDR3 coding DNA: TGTGCCAGCAGTTACTCGAGATCTGCCTCCACTGGAAACACCATATATTTT.

This clonotype occurred many times. The rearrangement joins TRBV27 to TRBJ2-1; tentatively, D is TRBD2 (5 bases). V lost 4 bases and J lost 8, with 12 bases in between. The CDR3 consists of 13 residues. The germline V gene has CDR1 MNHEY and CDR2 SMNVEV (reference sequence). The CDR3 DNA is TGTGCCAGCAGTTCAGAGGGATGGGATGAGCAGTTCTTC. Its translation: CASSSEGWDEQFF.

This clonotype was counted ten times or more. Here the CDR3 reads CASSPGAAETQYF. Here the CDR3 DNA reads TGTGCCAGCTCACCGGGGGCTGCGGAGACCCAGTACTTC. The chain couples TRBV18 to TRBJ2-5; tentative D call: TRBD1 (6 bases). V was shortened by 3 bases and J by 5 bases, with 10 bases between the two germline ends. CDR3 length equals 13 residues. Germline V lookup: CDR1 KGHSH, CDR2 LQKENI.

This clonotype was recorded a few times. The chain links TRBV20-1 to TRBJ1-3, with D unclear. The CDR3 runs 15 residues. Germline V gives CDR1 DFQATT, CDR2 SNEGSKA (reference sequence). Trimming removed 5 bases at V and 0 bases at J, with 14 bases between. This CDR3 is CSARIGGGSGNTIYF. The CDR3, as DNA: TGCAGTGCTCGGATAGGCGGCGGCTCTGGAAACACCATATATTTT.

This clonotype came up a few times. The genes are TRBV9 and TRBJ2-5; D is perhaps TRBD1 (6 bases). V was trimmed by 0 bases and J by 5 bases, leaving 11 bases between them. This CDR3 comprises 14 residues. Per germline, CDR1 SGDLS and CDR2 YYNGEE. DNA of the CDR3: TGTGCCAGCAGCGTAGGACAGGTAGGGGAGACCCAGTACTTC. It encodes CASSVGQVGETQYF. Based on the CDR3 plus reference TRBV9 and TRBJ2-5, the full variable domain is DSGVTQTPKHLITATGQRVTLRCSPRSGDLSVYWYQQSLDQGLQFLIQYYNGEERAKGNILERFSAQQFPDLHSELNLSSLELGDSALYFCASSVGQVGETQYFGPGTRLLVL.

This clonotype was seen repeatedly, ten times or more. The rearrangement joins TRBV2 to TRBJ1-5; D not resolved. CDR3 length: 11 amino acids. The germline gives CDR1 SNHLY, CDR2 FYNNEI. The germline V and J ends were trimmed by 7 bases and 5 bases, with 6 bases remaining between them. DNA of the CDR3: TGTGCCAGCAAAATGGATCAGCCCCAGCATTTT. The encoded protein is CASKMDQPQHF.

This clonotype was counted ten times or more. V is TRBV7-9 and J is TRBJ1-1; TRBD1 might be the D (5 bases). The CDR3 totals 13 residues. Per the germline V gene, CDR1 is SEHNR and CDR2 is FQNEAQ (reference sequence). Trimming removed 3 bases from V and 2 bases from J, with 7 bases in between. CDR3 region: CASSFDSNTEAFF. CDR3 coding DNA: TGTGCCAGCAGCTTCGACAGCAACACTGAAGCTTTCTTT. The variable domain in full, with the rest retrieved from reference TRBV7-9 and TRBJ1-1, is DTGVSQNPRHKITKRGQNVTFRCDPISEHNRLYWYRQTLGQGPEFLTYFQNEAQLEKSRLLSDRFSAERPKGSFSTLEIQRTEQGDSAMYLCASSFDSNTEAFFGQGTRLTVV.

This clonotype showed up many times. The chain employs TRBV20-1 and TRBJ1-2; TRBD1 might be the D (6 bases). The CDR3 is made up of 12 amino acids. The V and J ends lost 3 bases and 1 base respectively, with 6 bases between them. Germline CDR1 is DFQATT and CDR2 is SNEGSKA (reference sequence). CDR3 region: CSARDSNYGYTF. The CDR3 DNA follows: TGCAGTGCTAGGGACAGTAACTATGGCTACACCTTC.

This clonotype has a count of ten or more. This chain joins TRBV6-2 or TRBV6-3 and TRBJ2-7; D call uncertain. Germline CDR1 is MNHEY and CDR2 is SVGEGT. The germline V and J ends were trimmed by 1 base and 3 bases, with 16 bases remaining between them. CDR3 length: 16 residues. CDR3 nucleotides: TGTGCCAGCAGTTACTTATCAACCGGTCTTGACTACGAGCAGTACTTC. It codes for CASSYLSTGLDYEQYF.

A word on this clonotype: This may come from a read error, since a much larger clone is one base off. The V gene is TRBV20-1, the J gene TRBJ1-2; D is perhaps TRBD1 (5 bases). The length of the CDR3 is 12 residues. CDR1 is DFQATT, CDR2 SNEGSKA, per germline (reference sequence). The CDR3 loop reads CSARQPNCGYTF. In nucleotides, the CDR3 is TGCAGTGCGAGACAGCCGAACTGTGGCTACACCTTC.

Points on this clonotype: This may be a read error, as it is one base from a much larger clone. The rearrangement links TRBV7-2 to TRBJ2-7; D perhaps matches TRBD2 (5 bases). This CDR3 has 15 residues. Germline-derived CDR1 and CDR2 are SGHTA and FQGNSA. V lost 2 bases to trimming and J lost 3 bases, with 14 bases between them. CDR3 loop: CASSLTGISYYEQYF. The CDR3 coding sequence is TGTGCCAGCAGCTTAACCGGGATTAGTTACTACGAGCAGTACTTC.

The CDR3 coding sequence is TGTGCCAGCAGCTCTGAAGTCCAAGAGACCCAGTACTTC. Its protein product is CASSSEVQETQYF. This chain links TRBV7-7 with TRBJ2-5; D is uncertain. Germline CDR1 reads SSHAT; CDR2 reads FNYEAQ (reference sequence). The CDR3 is 13 amino acids. Between the trimmed V and J ends, which lost 4 bases and 1 base, there was a span of 7 bases.

The V and J genes are TRBV29-1 and TRBJ2-1, with D tentatively TRBD2 (5 bases). The V and J ends lost 3 bases and 0 bases respectively, with 12 bases between them. The CDR3 runs to 15 residues. Per the germline V gene, CDR1 is SQVTM and CDR2 is ANQGSEA. The CDR3 here is CSVDRGFNSYNEQFF. The CDR3 DNA is TGCAGCGTTGATCGCGGGTTTAACTCCTACAATGAGCAGTTCTTC.

CDR3 nucleotides: TGCAGTGCTAGAGATCCGGGAGGAGTCGGTGAAAAACTGTTTTTT. Translated: CSARDPGGVGEKLFF. The rearrangement joins TRBV20-1 to TRBJ1-4; the D is unclear. Looked up from germline, CDR1 is DFQATT and CDR2 is SNEGSKA (reference sequence). The V gene lost 0 bases and the J gene lost 7 bases, with 15 bases spanning the gap. This CDR3 spans 15 amino acids.

This clonotype occurred many times. This sequence joins TRBV20-1 and TRBJ1-6, with 11 bases aligning to TRBD1. CDR1 is DFQATT and CDR2 is SNEGSKA in the germline V gene (reference sequence). V was clipped by 0 bases and J by 9 bases; unmatched bases: 4. The CDR3 consists of 15 residues. The CDR3 loop reads CSAREGGQGASPLHF. CDR3 sequence (DNA): TGCAGTGCTAGAGAAGGTGGACAGGGGGCTTCACCCCTCCACTTT.

V gene TRBV2 combines with J gene TRBJ1-2; TRBD1 matches 12 bases. V dropped 4 bases and J dropped 6; count of bases not matched to a gene: 6. Germline V gene lookup returns CDR1 SNHLY and CDR2 FYNNEI. The length of the CDR3 is 15 residues. The CDR3 DNA follows: TGTGCCAGCAGTGCCGGGACAGGGGGCAGGGATGGCTACACCTTC. It translates to CASSAGTGGRDGYTF.